This T cell receptor beta chain was found in a study of cytomegalovirus exposure and HLA in healthy donors. Overall study: Genotyping of under 500 donors showed that over 80% belonged to the Caucasian-associated ancestry cluster.

As regards this clone: The target antigen is unknown.

Broader study findings: Prediction of most subjects' HLA-A and HLA-B alleles by TCR beta sequences was reportedly accurate. Cytomegalovirus-associated status was assigned to around 160 TCR beta chains.

Germline CDR1 SEHNR, CDR2 FQNEAQ (reference sequence). The germline V and J ends were trimmed by 1 base and 0 bases, with 9 bases remaining between them. The CDR3 has 15 residues. PCR involved 60 Vbeta and 13 Jbeta primers. The method was immunoSEQ multiplex PCR; TCRdb's version includes in-frame clones alone and lacks a portion of them. This sample has about 130,000 clones; roughly 80% occur once, and the top ten carry 1%. The J gene is TRBJ1-1, the V gene TRBV7-9; perhaps TRBD1 as D (5 bases). The clonotype comes from a man aged 40-55 years in good health and CMV-seronegative. The sample comprised PBMCs. Here the CDR3 DNA reads TGTGCCAGCAGCTTAGTAGACAGTATGAACACTGAAGCTTTCTTT. It translates to CASSLVDSMNTEAFF.